This T cell receptor (beta chain) originates from a study of T-cell memory formation after mild COVID-19. Constant-segment-primed 5'RACE gave TCR alpha and TCR beta cDNA libraries with sample barcodes and UMIs. A single record per CDR3 protein comes from TCRdb applying MiXCR to the 5' RACE reads. The sample has about 360,000 distinct CDR3 sequences, 10% to 15% seen once. Study-level results: For second-wave clones that peaked at day 37, SARS-CoV-2 specificity went unverified.

Many counts were recorded for this clonotype. Its specificity is unknown. The V gene's germline CDR1 is MNHNY and CDR2 SVGAGI (reference sequence). Trimming took 6 bases from V and 6 from J; bases not matched to a gene: 7. CDR3 length: 13 residues. Source material: PBMCs or a T cell subset sorted from them (not recorded which). This clonotype was obtained from a man between 18 and 29 years old who had mild COVID-19 (a few samples of this study predate the infection). Cell type and time point are not known. The genes are TRBV6-6 and TRBJ1-2; the match to TRBD1 covers 7 bases. Here the CDR3 DNA reads TGTGCCAGCAGGATAGACAGGGATAATGGCTACACCTTC. It yields the protein CASRIDRDNGYTF.